These 23 T cell receptor beta chains were sequenced from one sample in a study of shared clonotypes between healthy human individuals. TCRdb's table, derived via immunoSEQ multiplex PCR, lists solely in-frame clones and lacks some. The repertoire holds roughly 490,000 clones, 70% to 80% seen once, with roughly 13% in the top ten. Material: PBMCs. These receptor sequences come from a woman between 35 and 50 years old in good health. Some clones in this sample may be carry-over from other donors' samples.

DNA for the CDR3: TGTGCCAGCAGCTTACTCGGGCAGCCCCAGCATTTT. It specifies CASSLLGQPQHF. The rearrangement uses TRBV7-2 and TRBJ1-5; D uncertain. V dropped 2 bases and J dropped 7 bases, with 6 bases sitting between them. This CDR3 spans 12 amino acids. CDR1 and CDR2 (germline): SGHTA, FQGNSA.

The chain recombines TRBV25-1 with TRBJ2-5; no clear D. V was trimmed by 6 bases and J by 4 bases, leaving 3 bases between them. There are 10 residues in the CDR3. CDR1 MGHDK and CDR2 SYGVNS come from the germline V gene. CDR3 sequence reads: CASSRETQYF. DNA for the CDR3: TGTGCCAGCAGCAGAGAGACCCAGTACTTC.

In this sample, this clone turned up once. V is TRBV6-1 and J is TRBJ2-7; D might be TRBD1 (5 bases). The CDR3 runs to 15 residues. CDR1 is MNHNS, CDR2 SASEGT, per germline. V was clipped by 6 bases and J by 5 bases, with 20 bases between them. CDR3 in DNA: TGTGCCAGCAGCTCGACAGCCCTGGCGGTCCACGAGCAGTACTTC. This translates into CASSSTALAVHEQYF.

There are many counts of this clone. The chain joins TRBV28 to TRBJ2-4; D possibly corresponds to TRBD1 (5 bases). The CDR3 has 13 residues. V shed 3 bases and J shed 5 bases, with 8 bases lying between them. Germline loops: CDR1 MDHEN, CDR2 SYDVKM. CDR3 region: CASSFLRENIQYF. As DNA, the CDR3 is TGTGCCAGCAGTTTTCTCAGGGAAAACATTCAGTACTTC.

The chain combines TRBV18 with TRBJ1-5, with a tentative D call TRBD1 (5 bases). CDR1 is KGHSH, CDR2 LQKENI, per germline. CDR3 length: 14 residues. V was clipped by 3 bases and J by 2 bases, with 8 bases between them. For the CDR3, the DNA is TGTGCCAGCTCACCTAGGGGTGGCAATCAGCCCCAGCATTTT. Translation gives CASSPRGGNQPQHF. The variable domain in full, completed from reference TRBV18 and TRBJ1-5, reads NAGVMQNPRHLVRRRGQEARLRCSPMKGHSHVYWYRQLPEEGLKFMVYLQKENIIDESGMPKERFSAEFPKEGPSILRIQQVVRGDSAAYFCASSPRGGNQPQHFGDGTRLSIL.

The V call is TRBV30, the J call TRBJ1-5; D might be TRBD1 (6 bases). Germline CDR1 and CDR2: GTSNPN and SVGIG (reference sequence). This CDR3 spans 16 amino acids. Trimming left V 0 bases short and J 6 bases short, with 18 bases between. The CDR3 reads CAWSVVGGIFTQPQHF. CDR3 nucleotides: TGTGCCTGGAGTGTAGTAGGGGGGATCTTTACTCAGCCCCAGCATTTT.

On this clone itself: A far larger clone is off by one base, so a read error is likely. The chain couples TRBV4-3 to TRBJ2-2, with a possible D match to TRBD2 (6 bases). CDR3 size: 18 residues. Deletions cut 8 bases from V and 5 bases from J, with 27 bases between. Germline lookup yields CDR1 LGHNA and CDR2 YSLEER. CDR3 sequence (DNA): TGCGCCAGCGGCCGACGTCTTTTTTCGCGGGAAGGAACCGGGGAGCTGTTTTTT. This codes for CASGRRLFSREGTGELFF.

CDR3 in DNA: TGCGCCAGCAGCTTGGGTGGGAGGACCGCCTACAATGAGCAGTTCTTC. It translates to CASSLGGRTAYNEQFF. V usage is TRBV5-1 and J usage is TRBJ2-1; possibly TRBD2 for D (6 bases). This CDR3 is built from 16 residues. CDR1 and CDR2 from the germline V gene are SGHRS and YFSETQ. V was trimmed by 0 bases and J by 2 bases, leaving 12 bases between them.

This clone has a count of ten or more. The CDR3 DNA reads TGTGCCACCAGCAGAGACGGACTAGCGGGAGTGGGGCAAGAGACCCAGTACTTC. Translation gives CATSRDGLAGVGQETQYF. The chain uses TRBV15 and TRBJ2-5; 13 bases are a match to TRBD2. Losses at the gene ends were 0 bases for V and 2 bases for J; bases not matched to a gene: 6. This CDR3 comprises 18 residues. Germline V lookup: CDR1 LNHNV, CDR2 YYDKDF (reference sequence).

This clone was counted a few times. This chain connects TRBV7-2 to TRBJ2-7; TRBD2 agrees at 11 bases. The CDR3 is 16 residues long. The germline CDR1 and CDR2 sequences are SGHTA and FQGNSA. Unmatched junction bases numbered 7, after V lost 1 base and J lost 5 bases. The CDR3 protein is CASSLVGLAGGNEQYF. The CDR3 DNA reads as TGTGCCAGCAGCTTAGTTGGTCTAGCGGGAGGTAACGAGCAGTACTTC.

This clone was detected only once. The rearrangement joins TRBV29-1 to TRBJ2-1, with D maybe TRBD2 (6 bases). The CDR3 has 13 amino acids. CDR1 and CDR2 from the germline V gene are SQVTM and ANQGSEA. V was clipped by 8 bases and J by 4 bases, with 15 bases between them. CDR3 loop: CSLRVAEYNEQFF. In DNA, the CDR3 is TGCAGCCTCCGGGTAGCGGAATACAATGAGCAGTTCTTC.

The chain is built from TRBV6-1 and TRBJ2-3, with D possibly matching TRBD2 (5 bases). The CDR3 contains 15 residues. The germline gives CDR1 MNHNS, CDR2 SASEGT. Trimming took off 5 bases at V and 5 bases at J, with 17 bases between the two ends. CDR3 loop: CASSQLGRRGDTQYF. In DNA, the CDR3 is TGTGCCAGCAGTCAGCTTGGGCGCCGGGGAGATACGCAGTATTTT.

This clone was observed many times. This chain joins TRBV9 and TRBJ2-3, with 12 bases that match TRBD2. CDR3 length equals 16 residues. Germline V CDR1 and CDR2: SGDLS, YYNGEE. With V trimmed by 3 bases and J by 2 bases, 4 bases remained unmatched. CDR3 sequence: CASSDGLAGTTDTQYF. The CDR3 region has the DNA TGTGCCAGCAGCGACGGACTAGCGGGGACCACAGATACGCAGTATTTT.

In DNA, the CDR3 is TGTGCCAGCAGACCCCACGGGGAGGTCGGGAACACCGGGGAGCTGTTTTTT. Its protein product is CASRPHGEVGNTGELFF. V is TRBV27 and J is TRBJ2-2; weak D call: TRBD2 (6 bases). This CDR3 region has 17 residues. V was cut by 6 bases and J by 1 base, with 18 bases left in between. Germline CDR1 reads MNHEY; CDR2 reads SMNVEV (reference sequence).

The chain links TRBV11-2 to TRBJ2-3; either TRBD1 or TRBD2 may fit D (5 bases each). Deletions cut 1 base from V and 3 bases from J, with 14 bases between. The CDR3 is 16 residues long. Germline CDR1 and CDR2: SGHAT and FQNNGV. The DNA for the CDR3 is TGTGCCAGCAGCTTAGGGCTAGCCGAGGGGACAGATACGCAGTATTTT. Protein product: CASSLGLAEGTDTQYF.

This clone has just a few counts. The CDR3 loop is CASSYSQGAVQETQYF. CDR3 bases: TGTGCCAGCAGTTACTCCCAGGGGGCGGTTCAGGAGACCCAGTACTTC. The chain couples TRBV6-6 to TRBJ2-5, with 8 bases aligning to TRBD1. The germline V gene encodes CDR1 MNHNY and CDR2 SVGAGI (reference sequence). There are 16 residues in the CDR3. J gave up 5 bases and V 0 bases, and 8 bases lay outside the gene matches.

On this clone: One base away lies a much larger clone, so this may be a sequencing read error. Different DNA sequences within this sample yield the same CDR3. The rearrangement uses TRBV5-1 and TRBJ2-2; 10 bases agree with TRBD1. Unmatched junction bases numbered 6, after V lost 4 bases and J lost 3 bases. Germline V gene sequence: CDR1 SGHRS, CDR2 YFSETQ. This CDR3 has 16 amino acids. The CDR3 sequence is CASSVRTGGDTGELFF. The CDR3 DNA follows: TGCGCCAGCAGCGTTAGGACAGGGGGAGACACCGGGGAGCTGTTTTTT.

This clone has a handful of counts. This chain joins TRBV11-2 and TRBJ2-7; no firm D call. This CDR3 is 14 amino acids long. The V gene lost 1 base and the J gene lost 2 bases, with 9 bases spanning the gap. Germline assignment: CDR1 SGHAT and CDR2 FQNNGV. In nucleotides, the CDR3 is TGTGCCAGCAGCTTAGGTCAGATAGCCTACGAGCAGTACTTC. Its protein product is CASSLGQIAYEQYF.

This clone was found many times. The chain couples TRBV25-1 to TRBJ2-7; D is possibly TRBD1 or TRBD2 (5 bases each). This CDR3 is built from 14 residues. The V end lost 8 bases, the J end lost 2 bases, and 16 bases lay between the germline ends. Germline V gene sequence: CDR1 MGHDK, CDR2 SYGVNS. The CDR3 is CASGGDRDAYEQYF. The CDR3 DNA reads TGTGCCAGCGGAGGAGACCGGGACGCCTACGAGCAGTACTTC.

This chain links TRBV9 with TRBJ2-5; D might be TRBD2 (5 bases). V lost 4 bases to trimming and J lost 5 bases, with 18 bases between them. The CDR3 has 15 residues. From germline, CDR1 is SGDLS and CDR2 YYNGEE. Here the CDR3 reads CASSPQEWRGETQYF. CDR3 coding DNA: TGTGCCAGCAGCCCCCAAGAATGGCGAGGGGAGACCCAGTACTTC.

This clone was recorded at least ten times. V is TRBV15 and J is TRBJ2-2; 8 nucleotides match TRBD1. Germline-derived CDR1 and CDR2 are LNHNV and YYDKDF (reference sequence). The CDR3 sequence is 14 residues long. V shed 3 bases and J 7 bases; nucleotides not matched to a gene: 4. The CDR3 loop is CATSRDREVGELFF. For the CDR3, the DNA is TGTGCCACCAGCAGGGACAGGGAGGTCGGGGAGCTGTTTTTT. The full variable domain, rest sourced from reference TRBV15 and TRBJ2-2, is DAMVIQNPRYQVTQFGKPVTLSCSQTLNHNVMYWYQQKSSQAPKLLFHYYDKDFNNEADTPDNFQSRRPNTSFCFLDIRSPGLGDTAMYLCATSRDREVGELFFGEGSRLTVL.

The V call is TRBV27, the J call TRBJ2-7; D gene uncertain. Germline V gene lookup returns CDR1 MNHEY and CDR2 SMNVEV (reference sequence). The CDR3 is 15 amino acids. The germline V and J ends were trimmed by 4 bases and 0 bases, with 13 bases remaining between them. The CDR3 DNA reads TGTGCCAGCAGTTCCGGACCTAGGAGCTCCTACGAGCAGTACTTC. It encodes CASSSGPRSSYEQYF.

The V call is TRBV7-9, the J call TRBJ1-3; D unresolved. V lost 2 bases to trimming and J lost 0 bases, with 8 bases between them. This CDR3 spans 15 amino acids. Germline loops: CDR1 SEHNR, CDR2 FQNEAQ (reference sequence). CDR3 sequence: CASSLLGFSGNTIYF. The CDR3 coding sequence is TGTGCCAGCAGCTTATTGGGCTTCTCTGGAAACACCATATATTTT.